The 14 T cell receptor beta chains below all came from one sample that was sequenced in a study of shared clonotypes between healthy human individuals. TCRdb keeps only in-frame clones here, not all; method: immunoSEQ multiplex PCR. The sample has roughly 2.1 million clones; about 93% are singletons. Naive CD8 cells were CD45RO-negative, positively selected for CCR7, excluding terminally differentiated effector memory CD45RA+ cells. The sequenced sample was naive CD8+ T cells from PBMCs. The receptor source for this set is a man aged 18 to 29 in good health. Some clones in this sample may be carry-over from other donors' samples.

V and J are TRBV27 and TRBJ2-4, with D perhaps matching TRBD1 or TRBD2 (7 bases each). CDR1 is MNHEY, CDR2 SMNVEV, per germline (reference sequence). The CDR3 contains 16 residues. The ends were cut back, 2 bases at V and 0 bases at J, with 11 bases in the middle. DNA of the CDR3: TGTGCCAGCAGTTTACAGGGGGGGGGAGCCAAAAACATTCAGTACTTC. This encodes CASSLQGGGAKNIQYF.

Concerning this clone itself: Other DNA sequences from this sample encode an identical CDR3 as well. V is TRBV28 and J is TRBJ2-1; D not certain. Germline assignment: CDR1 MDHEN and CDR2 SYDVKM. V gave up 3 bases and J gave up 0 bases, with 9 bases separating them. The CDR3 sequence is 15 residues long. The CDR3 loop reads CASSFQGSSYNEQFF. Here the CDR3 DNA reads TGTGCCAGCAGTTTCCAAGGCAGCTCCTACAATGAGCAGTTCTTC.

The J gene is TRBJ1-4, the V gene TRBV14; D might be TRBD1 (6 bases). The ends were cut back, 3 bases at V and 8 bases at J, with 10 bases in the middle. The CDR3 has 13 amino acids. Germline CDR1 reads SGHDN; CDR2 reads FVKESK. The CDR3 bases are TGTGCCAGCAGCCAGGGGGCTGGGGAAAAACTGTTTTTT. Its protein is CASSQGAGEKLFF.

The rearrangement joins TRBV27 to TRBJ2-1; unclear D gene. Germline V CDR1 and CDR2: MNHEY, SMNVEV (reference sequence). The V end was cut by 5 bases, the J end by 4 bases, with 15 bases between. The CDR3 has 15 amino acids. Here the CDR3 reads CASSGEARSYNEQFF. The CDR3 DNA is TGTGCCAGCAGTGGGGAAGCGCGAAGTTACAATGAGCAGTTCTTC.

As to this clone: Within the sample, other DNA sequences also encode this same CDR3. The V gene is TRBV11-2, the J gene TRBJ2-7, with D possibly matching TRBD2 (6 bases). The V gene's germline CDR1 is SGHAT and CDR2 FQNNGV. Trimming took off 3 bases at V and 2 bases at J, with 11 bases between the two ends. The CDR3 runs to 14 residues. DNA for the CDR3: TGTGCCAGCAGCTTCGGGGGAGGCCCCTACGAGCAGTACTTC. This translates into CASSFGGGPYEQYF.

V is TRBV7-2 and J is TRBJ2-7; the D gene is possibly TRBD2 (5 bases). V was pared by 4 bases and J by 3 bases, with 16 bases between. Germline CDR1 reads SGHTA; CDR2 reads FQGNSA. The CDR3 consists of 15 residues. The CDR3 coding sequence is TGTGCCAGCAGCTCCCGACCGGGAACTAACTACGAGCAGTACTTC. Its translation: CASSSRPGTNYEQYF.

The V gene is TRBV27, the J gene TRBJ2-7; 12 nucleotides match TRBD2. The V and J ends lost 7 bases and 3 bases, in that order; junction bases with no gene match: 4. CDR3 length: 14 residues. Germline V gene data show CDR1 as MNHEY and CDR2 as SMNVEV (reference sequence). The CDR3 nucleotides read TGTGCCAGCAAAATACTAGCGGGAGGCTACGAGCAGTACTTC. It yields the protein CASKILAGGYEQYF.

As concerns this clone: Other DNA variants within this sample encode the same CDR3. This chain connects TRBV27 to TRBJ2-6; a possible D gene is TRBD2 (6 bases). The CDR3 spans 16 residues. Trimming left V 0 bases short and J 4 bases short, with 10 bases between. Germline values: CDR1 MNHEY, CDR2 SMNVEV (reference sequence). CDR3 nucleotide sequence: TGTGCCAGCAGTTTATCGGCGGGGTCCGGGGCCAACGTCCTGACTTTC. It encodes CASSLSAGSGANVLTF.

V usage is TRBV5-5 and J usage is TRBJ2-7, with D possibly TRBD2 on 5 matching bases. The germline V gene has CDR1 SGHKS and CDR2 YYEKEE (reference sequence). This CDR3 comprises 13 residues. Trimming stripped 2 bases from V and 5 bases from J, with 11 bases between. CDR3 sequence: CASSFRTGNEQYF. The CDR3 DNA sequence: TGTGCCAGCAGCTTTCGGACCGGGAACGAGCAGTACTTC.

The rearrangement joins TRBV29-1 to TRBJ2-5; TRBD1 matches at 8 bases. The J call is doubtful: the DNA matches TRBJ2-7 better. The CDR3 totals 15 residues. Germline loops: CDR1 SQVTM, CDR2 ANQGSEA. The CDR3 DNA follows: TGCAGCGTTGGAGGAGGGGGGACAGGAGGTTACGAGCAGTACTTC. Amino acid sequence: CSVGGGGTGGYEQYF.

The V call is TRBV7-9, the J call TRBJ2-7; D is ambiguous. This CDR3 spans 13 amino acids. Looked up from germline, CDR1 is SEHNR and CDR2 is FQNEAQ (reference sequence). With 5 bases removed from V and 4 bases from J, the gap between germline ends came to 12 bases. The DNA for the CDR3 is TGTGCCAGCAGCCAGGTCGAGCGTTACGAGCAGTACTTC. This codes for CASSQVERYEQYF.

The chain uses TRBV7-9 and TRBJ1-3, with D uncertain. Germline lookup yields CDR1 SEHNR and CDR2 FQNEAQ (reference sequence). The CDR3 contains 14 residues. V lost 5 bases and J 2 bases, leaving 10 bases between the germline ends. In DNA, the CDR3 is TGTGCCAGCAGCCCCGTAGGTGCTGGAAACACCATATATTTT. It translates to CASSPVGAGNTIYF.

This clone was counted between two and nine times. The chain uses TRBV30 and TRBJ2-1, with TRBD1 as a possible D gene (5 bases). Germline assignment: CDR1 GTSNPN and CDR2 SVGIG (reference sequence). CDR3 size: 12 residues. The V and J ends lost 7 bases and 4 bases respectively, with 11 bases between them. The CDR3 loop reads CASWTQYNEQFF. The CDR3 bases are TGTGCCTCCTGGACACAATACAATGAGCAGTTCTTC.

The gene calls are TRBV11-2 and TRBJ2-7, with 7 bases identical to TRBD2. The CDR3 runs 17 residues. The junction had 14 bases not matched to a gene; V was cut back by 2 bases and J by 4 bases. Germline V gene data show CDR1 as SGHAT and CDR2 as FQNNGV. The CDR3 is CASSLLKAPAGLYEQYF. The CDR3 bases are TGTGCCAGCAGCTTATTAAAAGCCCCAGCGGGGCTTTACGAGCAGTACTTC.